This T cell receptor beta chain was identified during a study of blood T cells in healthy people across ages. The CDR3 consists of 15 residues. Germline-derived CDR1 and CDR2 are MNHNY and SVGAGI (reference sequence). V dropped 5 bases and J dropped 2 bases, with 16 bases sitting between them. Primed by a sample-barcoded 5' primer and a J-beta primer mix, a second PCR proceeded for about 7 to 11 cycles. TCRdb itself ran the 5' RACE reads through MiXCR, one entry per CDR3 protein. Of 1.5 million to 2 million distinct CDR3 sequences listed, about 30% are singletons. A note on this clonotype: Its antigen remains unidentified.

Notes on the study in general: Naive T cell percentage strongly correlated with TCR beta diversity.

Healthy Russian Caucasian donors spanned ages roughly 6 to 100 years. Peripheral blood samples of around 11 milliliters were drawn from each donor. No fewer than 6 micrograms of total RNA were isolated from every sample. The chain is built from TRBV6-6 and TRBJ2-7; TRBD1 is a possible D gene (6 bases). This TCR came from a woman younger than 45 in good health. Input material: blood. CDR3: CASSLQGTATYEQYF. CDR3 sequence (DNA): TGTGCCAGCAGTCTTCAGGGGACCGCGACCTACGAGCAGTACTTC.